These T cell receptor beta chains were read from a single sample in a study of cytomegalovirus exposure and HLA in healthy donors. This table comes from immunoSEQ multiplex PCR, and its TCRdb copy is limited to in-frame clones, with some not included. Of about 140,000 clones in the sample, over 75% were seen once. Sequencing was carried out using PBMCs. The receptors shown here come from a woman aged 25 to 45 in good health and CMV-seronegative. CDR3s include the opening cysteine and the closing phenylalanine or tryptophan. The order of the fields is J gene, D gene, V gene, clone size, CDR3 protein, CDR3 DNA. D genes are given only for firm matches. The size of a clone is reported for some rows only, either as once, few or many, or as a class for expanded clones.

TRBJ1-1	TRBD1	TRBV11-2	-	CASSPDRARHTEAFF	TGTGCCAGCAGCCCCGACAGGGCTAGGCACACTGAAGCTTTCTTT
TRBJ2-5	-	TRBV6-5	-	CATSPYRWETQYF	TGTGCCACCTCCCCCTATCGGTGGGAGACCCAGTACTTC
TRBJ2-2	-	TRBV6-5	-	CASSFTSSAGELFF	TGTGCCAGCAGTTTTACCTCATCGGCCGGGGAGCTGTTTTTT
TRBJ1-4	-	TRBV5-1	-	CASSLDPLTGEKLFF	TGCGCCAGCAGCTTGGACCCGCTTACGGGGGAAAAACTGTTTTTT
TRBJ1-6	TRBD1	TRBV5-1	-	CASSWGQENSPLHF	TGCGCCAGCAGCTGGGGACAGGAAAATTCACCCCTCCACTTT
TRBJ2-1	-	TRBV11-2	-	CASSRDGRGPTDEQFF	TGTGCCAGCAGCCGAGACGGGCGGGGACCCACCGATGAGCAGTTCTTC
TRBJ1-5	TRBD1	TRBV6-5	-	CASSNDRGANQPQHF	TGTGCCAGCAGTAATGACAGGGGAGCCAATCAGCCCCAGCATTTT
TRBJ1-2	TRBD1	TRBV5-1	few	CASSPGTGGGGYTF	TGCGCCAGCAGCCCAGGGACAGGGGGCGGTGGCTACACCTTC
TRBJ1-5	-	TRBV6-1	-	CASSEGMRGYSNQPQHF	TGTGCCAGCAGTGAGGGGATGCGAGGGTATAGCAATCAGCCCCAGCATTTT
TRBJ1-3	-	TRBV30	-	CAWSWGGPGNTIYF	TGTGCCTGGAGTTGGGGGGGGCCTGGAAACACCATATATTTT
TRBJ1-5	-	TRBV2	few	CASSEWARSRTDNQPQHF	TGTGCCAGCAGTGAATGGGCCCGAAGTCGGACAGACAATCAGCCCCAGCATTTT
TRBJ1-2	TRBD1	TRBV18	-	CASSPTSDRGHYGYTF	TGTGCCAGCTCACCAACCTCGGACAGGGGGCACTATGGCTACACCTTC
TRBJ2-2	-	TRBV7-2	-	CASSLPPGELFF	TGTGCCAGCAGCCTCCCCCCCGGGGAGCTGTTTTTT
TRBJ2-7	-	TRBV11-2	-	CASSLNSEGAYEQYF	TGTGCCAGCAGCTTAAACTCCGAAGGGGCCTACGAGCAGTACTTC
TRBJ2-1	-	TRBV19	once	CASSIRRGLDNEQFF	TGTGCCAGTAGTATTCGGAGGGGGCTCGACAATGAGCAGTTCTTC
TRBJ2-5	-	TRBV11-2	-	CASSLETGSRETQYF	TGTGCCAGCAGCTTAGAAACAGGGAGTAGGGAGACCCAGTACTTC
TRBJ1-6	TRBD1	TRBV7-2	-	CASSLEGARNSPLHF	TGTGCCAGCAGCTTGGAGGGGGCTCGTAATTCACCCCTCCACTTT
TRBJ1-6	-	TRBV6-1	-	CASSFTGPASPLHF	TGTGCCAGCAGTTTCACAGGTCCGGCTTCACCCCTCCACTTT
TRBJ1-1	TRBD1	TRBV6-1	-	CATLRQGNTEAFF	TGTGCCACCCTTCGACAGGGGAACACTGAAGCTTTCTTT
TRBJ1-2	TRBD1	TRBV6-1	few	CASSEGGQGWYGYTF	TGTGCCAGCAGTGAAGGAGGACAGGGATGGTATGGCTACACCTTC
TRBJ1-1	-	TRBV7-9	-	CASSGRSTEAFF	TGTGCCAGCAGCGGGCGTAGTACTGAAGCTTTCTTT
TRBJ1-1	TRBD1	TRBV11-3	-	CASSAGGLGVNTEAFF	TGTGCCAGCAGCGCAGGGGGTTTGGGCGTGAACACTGAAGCTTTCTTT
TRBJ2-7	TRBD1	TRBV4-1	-	CASSHPGTAAYEQYF	TGCGCCAGCAGCCACCCCGGGACAGCGGCCTACGAGCAGTACTTC
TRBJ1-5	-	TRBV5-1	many	CASSLASGGPQHF	TGCGCCAGCAGCTTGGCGTCCGGGGGGCCCCAGCATTTT
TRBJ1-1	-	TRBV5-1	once	CASSLTGGYTEAFF	TGCGCCAGCAGCTTGACGGGGGGCTACACTGAAGCTTTCTTT
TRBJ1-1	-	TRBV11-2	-	CASSPRGGDTEAFF	TGTGCCAGCAGCCCTAGGGGGGGGGACACTGAAGCTTTCTTT
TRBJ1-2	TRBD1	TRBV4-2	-	CASSQNRGLRGYTF	TGTGCCAGCAGCCAAAACAGGGGGCTACGTGGCTACACCTTC
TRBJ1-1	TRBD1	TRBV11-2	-	CASSSRDPTGGVTEAFF	TGTGCCAGCAGCTCTAGGGACCCAACAGGGGGAGTCACTGAAGCTTTCTTT
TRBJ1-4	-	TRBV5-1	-	CASSLAWGEEEKLFF	TGCGCCAGCAGCTTGGCCTGGGGCGAGGAGGAAAAACTGTTTTTT
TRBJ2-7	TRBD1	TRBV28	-	CASSYTGVYEQYF	TGTGCCAGCAGTTATACAGGGGTCTACGAGCAGTACTTC
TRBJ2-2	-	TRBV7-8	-	CASSLAAATNTGELFF	TGTGCCAGCAGCTTAGCAGCAGCGACGAACACCGGGGAGCTGTTTTTT
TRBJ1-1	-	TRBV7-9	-	CASSSTTGITEAFF	TGTGCCAGCAGCTCCACCACAGGGATAACTGAAGCTTTCTTT
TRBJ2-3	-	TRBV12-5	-	CASGLGHLNTDTQYF	TGTGCTAGTGGTTTGGGACACTTGAACACAGATACGCAGTATTTT
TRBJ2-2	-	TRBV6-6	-	CASSTETGTGELFF	TGTGCCAGCAGTACGGAGACTGGGACCGGGGAGCTGTTTTTT
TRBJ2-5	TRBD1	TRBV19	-	CASSNDPWTGNQETQYF	TGTGCCAGTAGTAACGACCCGTGGACAGGGAATCAGGAGACCCAGTACTTC
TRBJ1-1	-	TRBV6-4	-	CASSEVRGTEAFF	TGTGCCAGCAGTGAAGTCAGGGGCACTGAAGCTTTCTTT
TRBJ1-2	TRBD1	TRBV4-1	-	CASSQGGQGVGGYTF	TGCGCCAGCAGCCAAGGTGGACAGGGGGTAGGTGGCTACACCTTC
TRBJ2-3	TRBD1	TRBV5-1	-	CASTTSPDRATDTQYF	TGCGCCAGCACCACCTCCCCTGACAGGGCGACAGATACGCAGTATTTT
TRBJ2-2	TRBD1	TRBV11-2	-	CASSLGQGAFNTGELFF	TGTGCCAGCAGCTTAGGACAGGGGGCGTTTAACACCGGGGAGCTGTTTTTT
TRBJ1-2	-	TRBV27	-	CASSLYSSYGYTF	TGTGCCAGCAGTTTATACAGTTCCTATGGCTACACCTTC
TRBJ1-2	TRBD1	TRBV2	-	CASNVGQGNGYTF	TGTGCCAGCAACGTGGGACAGGGGAATGGCTACACCTTC
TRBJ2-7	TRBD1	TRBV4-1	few	CASSRTLGQGSVSEQYF	TGCGCCAGCAGCCGGACGCTCGGACAGGGAAGCGTGTCCGAGCAGTACTTC
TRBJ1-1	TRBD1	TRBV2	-	CASRSRQGAVTEAFF	TGTGCCAGCAGATCCCGACAGGGGGCGGTCACTGAAGCTTTCTTT
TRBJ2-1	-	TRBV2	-	CASSVSQGRSYNEQFF	TGTGCCAGCAGTGTCTCACAGGGGAGGTCCTACAATGAGCAGTTCTTC
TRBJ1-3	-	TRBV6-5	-	CASSYSRTGNTIYF	TGTGCCAGCAGTTACTCCAGGACTGGAAACACCATATATTTT
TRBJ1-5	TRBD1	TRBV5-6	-	CASSLQGAGQPQHF	TGTGCCAGCAGCTTACAGGGGGCAGGGCAGCCCCAGCATTTT
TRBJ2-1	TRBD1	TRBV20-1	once	CSIKRDRGRFF	TGCAGTATTAAGCGGGACAGGGGAAGGTTCTTC
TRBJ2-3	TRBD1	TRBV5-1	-	CASSLSFGTVRSTDTQYF	TGCGCCAGCAGCTTGTCGTTCGGGACAGTCCGAAGCACAGATACGCAGTATTTT
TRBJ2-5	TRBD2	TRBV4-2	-	CASSQDGTSGGSDQETQYF	TGTGCCAGCAGCCAAGATGGGACTAGCGGGGGGTCGGACCAAGAGACCCAGTACTTC
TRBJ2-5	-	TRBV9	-	CASSVGQMETQYF	TGTGCCAGCAGCGTAGGACAGATGGAGACCCAGTACTTC
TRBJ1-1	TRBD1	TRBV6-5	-	CASTRGRGTEAFF	TGTGCCAGCACGAGGGGGCGAGGCACTGAAGCTTTCTTT
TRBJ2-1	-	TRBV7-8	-	CASSRRLGSSYNEQFF	TGTGCCAGCAGCCGCAGACTTGGGAGCTCCTACAATGAGCAGTTCTTC
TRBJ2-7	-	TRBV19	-	CASSIDREDPKGYEQYF	TGTGCCAGTAGTATAGACAGGGAGGACCCCAAAGGGTACGAGCAGTACTTC
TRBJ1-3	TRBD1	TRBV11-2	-	CASSKGANTIYF	TGTGCCAGCAGCAAGGGGGCAAACACCATATATTTT
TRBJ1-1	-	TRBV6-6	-	CASTGNTEAFF	TGTGCCAGCACCGGGAACACTGAAGCTTTCTTT
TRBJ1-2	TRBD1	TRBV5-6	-	CASSSGQGYGYTF	TGTGCCAGCAGCTCCGGACAGGGGTATGGCTACACCTTC
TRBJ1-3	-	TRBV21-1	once	CASSKGGGPSGNTIYF	TGTGCCAGCAGCAAAGGGGGGGGGCCTTCTGGAAACACCATATATTTT
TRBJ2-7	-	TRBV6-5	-	CASSYLVGTSYEQYF	TGTGCCAGCAGTTACTTAGTCGGTACTTCCTACGAGCAGTACTTC
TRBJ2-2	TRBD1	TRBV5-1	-	CASSPQTGGLPGELFF	TGCGCCAGCAGCCCGCAGACAGGGGGCCTTCCCGGGGAGCTGTTTTTT